The TCR beta chain under discussion was sequenced for a study of spatial heterogeneity in lung cancer. Each CDR3 protein gets one entry after TCRdb re-called the 5' RACE reads with MiXCR. The data show approximately 40,000 distinct CDR3 sequences, with less than 6.5% seen just once and more than 20% held by the top ten. This clonotype was recorded a few times. The time point is: sample taken at primary tumor resection. Germline values: CDR1 DFQATT, CDR2 SNEGSKA (reference sequence). V was pared by 3 bases and J by 8 bases, with 7 bases between. This CDR3 has 11 residues. This specimen was PBMCs, taken at surgery. This clonotype originated in a female donor with early-stage non-small cell lung cancer. J is TRBJ1-4 and V is TRBV20-1; no definite D call. CDR3 protein: CSASYGEKLFF. For the CDR3, the DNA is TGCAGTGCTAGTTACGGGGAAAAACTGTTTTTT.